The source of this TCR beta chain is a study of control samples from healthy donors and cancer patients. As concerns this clone: At the DNA level, this CDR3 is encoded by other sequences in the same sample as well.

This CDR3 region has 14 residues. Trimming took 3 bases from V and 7 from J, leaving 13 bases between them. Germline assignment: CDR1 SGHTA and CDR2 FQGNSA. The method was immunoSEQ multiplex PCR; TCRdb's version includes in-frame clones alone and lacks a portion of them. The data hold around 140,000 clones, with 93% observed a single time. The J gene is TRBJ2-4, the V gene TRBV7-2; weak D call: TRBD1 (5 bases). Material: blood. This sequence was found in a man between 18 and 29 years old in good health. DNA of the CDR3: TGTGCCAGCAGCTTGAGTGGGGCCGGGAACATTCAGTACTTC. Encoded protein: CASSLSGAGNIQYF.